A single sample gave rise to the 13 T cell receptor beta chains below, sequenced in a study of CD8+ T cells in alopecia areata. On the basis of CD4, CD8alpha, NKG2D, NKG2ACE and other markers, pooled cutaneous lymph node cells were sorted. Investigators isolated RNA and reverse transcribed it into cDNA to act as the sequencing template. The repertoire was sequenced with immunoSEQ multiplex PCR; TCRdb's copy has only in-frame clones and lacks some. Listed for the sample are approximately 300,000 clones, none seen a single time. Sequenced sample: CD4+ T cells sorted from a lymph node. These receptors were taken from a C3H/HeJ mouse with alopecia areata. Mouse strain MHC haplotype: H2-k.

Regarding this clone: Genes here carry mouse names. The read stops 4 residues short of the end of the CDR3; the missing end is completed from the germline J gene. The rearrangement uses TRBV14 and TRBJ2-2; 9 positions match TRBD2. CDR3 length equals 14 residues. Trimming removed 5 bases from V and 4 bases from J; junction bases left unmatched: 3. Germline-derived CDR1 and CDR2 are SGHDT and FRDEAV. CDR3 protein: CASSQLGGTGQLYF. The CDR3 bases that were read are TGTGCCAGCAGCCAACTGGGGGGCACCGGG.

On this clone itself: The genes and germline here are from mouse. The read is 4 residues too short to cover the CDR3 end, so that end is filled in from the germline J gene. This chain joins TRBV19 and TRBJ2-3; 7 bases line up with TRBD2. This CDR3 has 15 residues. Losses at the gene ends were 4 bases for V and 0 bases for J; bases not matched to a gene: 5. Germline CDR1 is FNHDT and CDR2 is SITEND (reference sequence). The DNA read from the CDR3 is TGTGCCAGCAGTGCCCGACTGGGTAGTGCAGAA. Amino acids: CASSARLGSAE. The entire CDR3 reads CASSARLGSAETLYF.

This clone turned up a few times. Gene names and germline match the mouse. The missing CDR3 end, 4 residues past where the read stops, is filled in from the germline J gene. J is TRBJ2-7 and V is TRBV13-3, with 11 positions matching TRBD1. This CDR3 has 14 residues. The trim removed 6 bases at V and 3 bases at J, leaving 5 bases unmatched. Per the germline V gene, CDR1 is NNHDY and CDR2 is SYVADS. The sequenced CDR3 bases are TGTGCCAGCACTCCGGGACAGGGGGGCTAT. Residues: CASTPGQGGY. Given in full, the CDR3 is CASTPGQGGYEQYF.

A note on this clone: Germline and genes: mouse. The missing CDR3 end, 4 residues past where the read stops, is filled in from the germline J gene. This chain uses TRBV14 with TRBJ2-2; 10 bases align to TRBD1. The CDR3 has 16 residues. The V segment lost 5 bases and the J segment 4 bases; nucleotides outside the gene matches: 8. Germline values: CDR1 SGHDT, CDR2 FRDEAV. The CDR3 DNA, read in part, is TGTGCCAGCAGCCCCGGGACAGGGGCGGGCACCGGG. Translated, it gives CASSPGTGAGTG. The whole CDR3 is CASSPGTGAGTGQLYF.

As concerns this clone: The listed genes are named as in mouse. Sequencing ends 4 residues short of the CDR3 end; the germline J gene provides the rest. V usage is TRBV13-3 and J usage is TRBJ2-2; 8 bases line up with TRBD2. Germline V gene data show CDR1 as NNHDY and CDR2 as SYVADS. The CDR3 is 15 amino acids. The ends lost 5 bases at V and 0 bases at J; junction bases unmatched: 3. CDR3: CASRRLGSNTGQLYF. Partial CDR3 DNA: TGTGCCAGCAGACGACTGGGGTCAAACACCGGG.

This clone was seen only a few times. Gene names are mouse gene names. From the germline J gene comes the end of the CDR3, since the read stops 4 residues before it. J is TRBJ2-5 and V is TRBV13-2; 8 positions agree with TRBD1. In germline, CDR1 is NNHNN, CDR2 SYGAGS (reference sequence). The CDR3 contains 14 residues. Incomplete CDR3 DNA: TGTGCCAGCGGTGGGGACAGGATTAGGGAC. Translation: CASGGDRIRD. The whole CDR3 is CASGGDRIRDTQYF.

With regard to this clone: Genes here carry mouse names. CDR3 DNA, as far as it was read: TGTGCCAGCGGTGATCCAGGGCACTCC. Translating it yields CASGDPGHS. The complete CDR3 protein is CASGDPGHSDYTF. The gene calls are TRBV13-2 and TRBJ1-2; D may be TRBD1 (5 bases). The read gets to within 4 residues of the CDR3 end, and the germline J gene fills in the rest. V lost 1 base and J lost 3, with 7 bases in between. CDR1 NNHNN and CDR2 SYGAGS come from the germline V gene (reference sequence). The length of the CDR3 is 13 residues.

This clone was picked up a small number of times. Gene names and germline refer to mouse. The read is 3 residues too short to cover the CDR3 end, so that end is filled in from the germline J gene. V is TRBV14 and J is TRBJ1-6; TRBD1 matches 8 bases. TRBJ1-6 is placed among ORFs of uncertain function. V shed 5 bases, J shed 10 bases, and the junction held 8 bases outside the gene matches. Germline V gives CDR1 SGHDT, CDR2 FRDEAV. CDR3 size: 14 residues. The CDR3 reads CASSLTGGGSPLYF. Partial CDR3 DNA: TGTGCCAGCAGCCTCACAGGGGGGGGATCGCCC.

This clone has just a few counts. Mouse germline and gene names are used. The CDR3 end lies 4 residues beyond the end of the read and is filled in from the germline J gene. The sample carries other DNA sequences with the same CDR3. The gene calls are TRBV13-1 and TRBJ2-7; 7 bases match TRBD1. The CDR3 has 13 amino acids. The V segment lost 0 bases and the J segment 3 bases; nucleotides outside the gene matches: 0. The V gene's germline CDR1 is NSHNY and CDR2 SYGAGN. The chain's CDR3 is CASSDAGGYEQYF. The sequenced CDR3 bases are TGTGCCAGCAGTGATGCAGGGGGCTAT.

In this sample, this clone turned up a few times. The genes and germline here are from mouse. Incomplete CDR3 DNA: TGTGCTAGCATAAAAACAACAAACACA. The encoded protein is CASIKTTNT. In full, the CDR3 is CASIKTTNTEVFF. J is TRBJ1-1 and V is TRBV29; D is undetermined. With the read ending 4 residues before the CDR3 end, the germline J gene is used to fill in that end. V was trimmed by 7 bases and J by 0 bases, leaving 9 bases between them. Germline values: CDR1 MSHET, CDR2 SYDVDS. The CDR3 runs to 13 residues.

Details on this clone: Gene names follow the mouse nomenclature. The read terminates 4 residues ahead of where the CDR3 ends, so the germline J gene completes it. This chain connects TRBV13-1 to TRBJ2-1, with TRBD1 identical over 8 bases. This CDR3 is 14 amino acids long. CDR1 and CDR2 from the germline V gene are NSHNY and SYGAGN. The J segment lost 6 bases and the V segment lost 2 bases, leaving 4 bases of the junction unmatched. CDR3 loop: CASSDQGALAEQFF. CDR3 DNA, as far as it was read: TGTGCCAGCAGTGACCAGGGGGCGCTTGCT.

This clone was counted a few times. Gene names are the mouse ones. The CDR3 goes on 4 residues after the read ends, and that part is filled in from the germline J gene. The same CDR3 is also encoded by other DNA sequences in this sample. The V call is TRBV5, the J call TRBJ2-1, with D possibly called TRBD1 or TRBD2 (5 bases each). The CDR3 runs 15 residues. V was trimmed by 0 bases and J by 0 bases, leaving 6 bases between them. Germline lookup yields CDR1 LGHNA and CDR2 YNLKQL (reference sequence). The covered CDR3 bases are TGTGCCAGCAGCCAAGAGGGGGATAACTATGCT. It specifies CASSQEGDNYA. The CDR3 as a whole reads CASSQEGDNYAEQFF.

Regarding this clone: The genes and germline here are from mouse. The read is 4 residues too short to cover the CDR3 end, so that end is filled in from the germline J gene. The rearrangement links TRBV31 to TRBJ1-2; 7 bases fit TRBD1. This CDR3 comprises 15 residues. V lost 1 base to trimming and J lost 0 bases; unmatched junction nucleotides: 5. Germline CDR1 and CDR2: GKSSPN and SITVG. CDR3 loop: CAWSPRQGANSDYTF. The DNA read from the CDR3 is TGTGCCTGGAGTCCCCGACAGGGTGCAAACTCC.